The T cell receptor (beta chain) described here comes from a study of T cell responses to AZD1222 COVID-19 vaccine. The data were produced by immunoSEQ multiplex PCR, yet TCRdb's version contains in-frame clones alone and is incomplete. The table includes about 120,000 clones, approximately 90% detected once. Study outcomes and limitations: The donor cohort was predominantly white British with a female majority, and clonal diversity may have been underestimated.

Concerning this clone: Its antigen is not identified.

There are 14 residues in the CDR3. V was clipped by 0 bases and J by 3 bases, with 9 bases between them. Germline V gene data show CDR1 as WNHNN and CDR2 as SYGVQD (reference sequence). This sequence joins TRBV10-1 and TRBJ2-7; tentative D call: TRBD2 (5 bases). This material consisted of peripheral blood, taken on day 0 of AZD1222 vaccination. This TCR was sampled from an adult in good health. Here the CDR3 reads CASSESRRSYEQYF. CDR3 DNA: TGCGCCAGCAGTGAGTCGCGGAGGAGCTACGAGCAGTACTTC.